This entry lists 24 T cell receptor beta chains sequenced from one sample in a study of T cell responses to AZD1222 COVID-19 vaccine. Clones were read by immunoSEQ multiplex PCR, and TCRdb kept only the in-frame ones, dropping some. The profile covers about 140,000 clones, with more than 75% appearing a single time and approximately 4% taken by the ten largest. The sample was peripheral blood, taken on day 0 of AZD1222 vaccination. The receptors were gathered from an adult in good health.

The chain combines TRBV5-6 with TRBJ1-4; a weak D match, TRBD1 (6 bases). V lost 0 bases and J 7 bases, leaving 10 bases between the germline ends. The CDR3 extends over 14 amino acids. In germline, CDR1 is SGHDT, CDR2 YYEEEE. The DNA of the CDR3 is TGTGCCAGCAGCTTGGGGACAGAGACTGAAAAACTGTTTTTT. It is translated as CASSLGTETEKLFF.

The rearrangement joins TRBV24-1 to TRBJ1-2; the D gene is possibly TRBD1 (5 bases). CDR3 length: 12 residues. The V end was cut by 3 bases, the J end by 6 bases, with 7 bases between. Germline assignment: CDR1 KGHDR and CDR2 SFDVKD. CDR3 DNA sequence: TGTGCCACCAGTGATCTAGGGGATGGCTACACCTTC. Translated: CATSDLGDGYTF.

The J gene is TRBJ1-2, the V gene TRBV29-1, with 8 bases matching TRBD1. Germline values: CDR1 SQVTM, CDR2 ANQGSEA. V lost 4 bases to trimming and J lost 5 bases; unmatched junction nucleotides: 0. The CDR3 length is 11 residues. Here the CDR3 DNA reads TGCAGCGTTGGGACAGGGTATGGCTACACCTTC. Translating gives CSVGTGYGYTF.

This clone has more than one count but fewer than ten. One end of the junction fails to match germline, which may point to a read error. The J gene is TRBJ2-5, the V gene TRBV18, with unresolved D. Looked up from germline, CDR1 is KGHSH and CDR2 is LQKENI. The CDR3 has 11 residues. The CDR3 is CASSPKDTQYF. The CDR3 region has the DNA TGTGCCAGCTCACCCAAAGATACCCAGTACTTC.

The V call is TRBV4-1, the J call TRBJ1-4; no clear D. CDR3 length equals 15 residues. The germline V gene encodes CDR1 MGHRA and CDR2 YSYEKL. The V gene lost 4 bases and the J gene lost 5 bases, with 14 bases spanning the gap. The CDR3, as DNA: TGCGCCAGCAGCCCAAGTCTCAGCCGGAATGAAAAACTGTTTTTT. Translation: CASSPSLSRNEKLFF.

The V and J genes are TRBV25-1 and TRBJ2-1; 7 bases are shared with TRBD1. The germline V gene encodes CDR1 MGHDK and CDR2 SYGVNS. This CDR3 region has 15 residues. With V trimmed by 5 bases and J by 6 bases, 10 bases remained unmatched. CDR3 DNA: TGTGCCAGCAGTACCCAGACAGGGACCCCCAATGAGCAGTTCTTC. Translating it yields CASSTQTGTPNEQFF.

This sequence joins TRBV6-5 and TRBJ1-5, with TRBD1 as a possible D gene (5 bases). The V gene lost 2 bases and the J gene lost 5 bases, with 13 bases spanning the gap. This CDR3 comprises 15 residues. Germline V gives CDR1 MNHEY, CDR2 SVGAGI. Here the CDR3 DNA reads TGTGCCAGCAGTTACAATAGGGGTTCGGATCAGCCCCAGCATTTT. This translates into CASSYNRGSDQPQHF.

This clone was recorded a few times. V is TRBV27 and J is TRBJ2-7, with 7 bases matching TRBD2. The germline gives CDR1 MNHEY, CDR2 SMNVEV (reference sequence). This CDR3 has 14 amino acids. V dropped 6 bases and J dropped 1; count of bases not matched to a gene: 6. This CDR3 is CASRRDYVSYEQYF. The CDR3 nucleotides read TGTGCCAGCAGACGGGACTACGTTTCCTACGAGCAGTACTTC.

The J gene is TRBJ1-1, the V gene TRBV10-3, with D tentatively TRBD1 (6 bases). CDR1 and CDR2 (germline): ENHRY, SYGVKD. The CDR3 sequence is 13 residues long. V lost 6 bases and J 7 bases, leaving 15 bases between the germline ends. CDR3 in amino acids: CAIRATGKGEAFF. The CDR3 DNA reads as TGTGCCATCAGGGCCACAGGGAAGGGTGAAGCTTTCTTT.

The rearrangement joins TRBV19 to TRBJ1-1, with 8 bases matching TRBD1. The ends lost 10 bases at V and 4 bases at J; junction bases unmatched: 11. Looked up from germline, CDR1 is LNHDA and CDR2 is SQIVND (reference sequence). The CDR3 extends over 14 amino acids. The CDR3 is CATSPDRAATEAFF. CDR3 sequence (DNA): TGTGCCACCTCTCCGGACAGGGCGGCCACTGAAGCTTTCTTT.

The V and J genes are TRBV6-5 and TRBJ2-7; 10 nucleotides line up with TRBD1. The CDR3 spans 15 residues. The germline V gene encodes CDR1 MNHEY and CDR2 SVGAGI. The V segment lost 5 bases and the J segment 5 bases; nucleotides outside the gene matches: 9. CDR3 DNA sequence: TGTGCCAGCAGTCCCTCAGGGACAGGGGAGAACGAGCAGTACTTC. Protein product: CASSPSGTGENEQYF.

The chain carries TRBV28 and TRBJ2-5, with D unresolved. This CDR3 has 15 amino acids. The V end was cut by 4 bases, the J end by 4 bases, with 16 bases between. Germline CDR1 is MDHEN and CDR2 is SYDVKM. In nucleotides, the CDR3 is TGTGCCAGCAGTTCCCAGACCACTTTTGGAGAGACCCAGTACTTC. Amino acids: CASSSQTTFGETQYF.

The chain is built from TRBV5-4 and TRBJ2-2, with 10 bases lining up with TRBD1. Germline V lookup: CDR1 SGHNT, CDR2 YYREEE (reference sequence). CDR3 length: 16 residues. With 1 base clipped from V and 6 bases from J, the junction kept 6 bases outside the gene matches. CDR3: CASSLRTGQGPGELFF. CDR3 in DNA: TGTGCCAGCAGCTTGAGGACGGGACAGGGGCCCGGGGAGCTGTTTTTT.

The gene calls are TRBV5-1 and TRBJ2-7, with TRBD1 identical over 8 bases. After removal of 5 bases from V and 4 bases from J, the junction contained 5 bases not matched to a gene. Germline assignment: CDR1 SGHRS and CDR2 YFSETQ. The CDR3 length is 13 residues. The CDR3 reads CASRRQGTYEQYF. CDR3 in DNA: TGCGCCAGCAGGCGACAGGGGACGTACGAGCAGTACTTC.

This chain links TRBV28 with TRBJ1-1; D uncertain. V was shortened by 5 bases and J by 3 bases, with 16 bases between the two germline ends. The CDR3 runs to 15 residues. Germline V gives CDR1 MDHEN, CDR2 SYDVKM. In DNA, the CDR3 is TGTGCCAGCAGTCCCTGGGATGTGGCGGACACTGAAGCTTTCTTT. Residues: CASSPWDVADTEAFF.

This clone has more than one count but fewer than ten. This chain links TRBV12-3 or TRBV12-4 with TRBJ1-2; 7 nucleotides line up with TRBD1. The CDR3 totals 13 residues. V lost 6 bases to trimming and J lost 5 bases; unmatched junction nucleotides: 6. CDR3 coding DNA: TGTGCCAGCAGACCGGGACAGATATATGGCTACACCTTC. Its translation: CASRPGQIYGYTF.

The chain has TRBV10-3 and TRBJ1-1, with D unclear. CDR3 size: 13 residues. Trimming stripped 5 bases from V and 11 bases from J, with 18 bases between. Germline assignment: CDR1 ENHRY and CDR2 SYGVKD. Here the CDR3 reads CAISIDRRGGAFF. CDR3 nucleotide sequence: TGTGCCATCAGTATCGACCGCCGGGGAGGGGCTTTCTTT.

The chain has TRBV16 and TRBJ2-3, with D uncertain. In germline, CDR1 is KGHSY, CDR2 FQNENV. The CDR3 spans 14 residues. The ends were cut back, 4 bases at V and 5 bases at J, with 13 bases in the middle. DNA for the CDR3: TGTGCCAGCAGCCCCAAAGGCCAGATAGATACGCAGTATTTT. Translating it yields CASSPKGQIDTQYF.

V and J are TRBV7-3 and TRBJ1-1; TRBD1 agrees at 9 bases. The CDR3 runs 16 residues. Losses at the gene ends were 5 bases for V and 2 bases for J; bases not matched to a gene: 9. CDR1 is SGHTA and CDR2 is FQGTGA in the germline V gene. The CDR3 sequence is CASSIPGQGKNTEAFF. The CDR3 bases are TGTGCCAGCAGCATCCCCGGACAGGGGAAAAACACTGAAGCTTTCTTT.

The chain links TRBV27 to TRBJ2-1; D is undetermined. V lost 8 bases and J 2 bases, leaving 16 bases between the germline ends. CDR3 length equals 15 residues. Germline loops: CDR1 MNHEY, CDR2 SMNVEV (reference sequence). As DNA, the CDR3 is TGTGCCAGCGGTAACACGAACCCCACCTACAATGAGCAGTTCTTC. Translation: CASGNTNPTYNEQFF.

The gene calls are TRBV9 and TRBJ1-5; TRBD1 agrees at 8 bases. V shed 0 bases, J shed 7 bases, and the junction held 6 bases outside the gene matches. Germline V gives CDR1 SGDLS, CDR2 YYNGEE. The CDR3 has 15 residues. The CDR3 DNA is TGTGCCAGCAGCGTAGGCCCAGGGGGCGGACAGCCCCAGCATTTT. Translating gives CASSVGPGGGQPQHF.

V gene TRBV7-9 combines with J gene TRBJ1-1; D unclear. The CDR3 has 14 residues. Germline V gene lookup returns CDR1 SEHNR and CDR2 FQNEAQ (reference sequence). The germline V and J ends were trimmed by 3 bases and 1 base, with 9 bases remaining between them. CDR3 residues: CASSFSAGNTEAFF. The CDR3 DNA follows: TGTGCCAGCAGCTTCTCAGCGGGGAACACTGAAGCTTTCTTT.

This rearrangement joins TRBV28 to TRBJ1-6; D possibly corresponds to TRBD1 (6 bases). CDR1 and CDR2 from the germline V gene are MDHEN and SYDVKM. This CDR3 has 11 amino acids. Trimming left V 4 bases short and J 17 bases short, with 12 bases between. The CDR3 DNA sequence: TGTGCCAGCAGTTCGACAGGTTGGGTCCACTTT. Translated, it gives CASSSTGWVHF.

The gene calls are TRBV4-1 and TRBJ2-1, with unresolved D. Germline CDR1 is MGHRA and CDR2 is YSYEKL. Trimming removed 1 base at V and 1 base at J, with 2 bases between. CDR3 length: 13 residues. The CDR3 sequence is CASSQASYNEQFF. The CDR3 region has the DNA TGCGCCAGCAGCCAAGCTTCCTACAATGAGCAGTTCTTC.